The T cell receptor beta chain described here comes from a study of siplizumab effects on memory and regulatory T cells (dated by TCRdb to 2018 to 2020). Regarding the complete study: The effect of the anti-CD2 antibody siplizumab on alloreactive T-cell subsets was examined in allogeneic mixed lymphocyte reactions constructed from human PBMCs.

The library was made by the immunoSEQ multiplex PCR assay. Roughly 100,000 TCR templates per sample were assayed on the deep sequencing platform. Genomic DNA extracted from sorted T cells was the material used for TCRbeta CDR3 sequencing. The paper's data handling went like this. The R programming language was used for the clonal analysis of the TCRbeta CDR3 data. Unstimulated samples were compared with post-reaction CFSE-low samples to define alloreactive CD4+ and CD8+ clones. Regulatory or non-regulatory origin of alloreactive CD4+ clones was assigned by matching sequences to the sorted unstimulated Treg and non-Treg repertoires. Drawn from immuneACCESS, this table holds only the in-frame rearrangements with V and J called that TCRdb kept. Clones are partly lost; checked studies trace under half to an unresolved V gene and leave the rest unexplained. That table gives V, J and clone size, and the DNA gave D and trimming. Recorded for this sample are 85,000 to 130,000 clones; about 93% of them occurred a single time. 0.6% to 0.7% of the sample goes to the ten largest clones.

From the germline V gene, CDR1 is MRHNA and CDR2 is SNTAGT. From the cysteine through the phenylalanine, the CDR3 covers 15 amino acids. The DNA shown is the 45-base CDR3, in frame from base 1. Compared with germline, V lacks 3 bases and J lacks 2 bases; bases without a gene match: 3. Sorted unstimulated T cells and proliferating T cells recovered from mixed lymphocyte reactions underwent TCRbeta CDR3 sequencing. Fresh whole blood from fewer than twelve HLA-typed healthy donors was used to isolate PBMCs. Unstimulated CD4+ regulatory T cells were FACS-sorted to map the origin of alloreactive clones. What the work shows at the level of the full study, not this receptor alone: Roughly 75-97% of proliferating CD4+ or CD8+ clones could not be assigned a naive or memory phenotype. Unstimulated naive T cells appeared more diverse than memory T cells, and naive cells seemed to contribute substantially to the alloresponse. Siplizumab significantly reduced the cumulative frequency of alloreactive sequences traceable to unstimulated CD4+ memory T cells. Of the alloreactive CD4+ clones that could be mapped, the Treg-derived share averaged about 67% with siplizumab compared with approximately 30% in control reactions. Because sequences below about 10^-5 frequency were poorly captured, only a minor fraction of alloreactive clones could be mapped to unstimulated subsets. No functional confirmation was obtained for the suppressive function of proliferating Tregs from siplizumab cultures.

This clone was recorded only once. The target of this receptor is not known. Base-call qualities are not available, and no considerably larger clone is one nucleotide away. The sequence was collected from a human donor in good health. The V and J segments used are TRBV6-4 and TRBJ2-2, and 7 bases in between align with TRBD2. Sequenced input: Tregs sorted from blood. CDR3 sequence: CASSERGRNTGELFF. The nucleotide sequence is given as TGTGCCAGCAGTGAGCGGGGGAGAAACACCGGGGAGCTGTTTTTT.